A selection of T cell receptor beta chains follows, all from one sample in a study of T cell changes during pregnancy in multiple sclerosis. The repertoire was sequenced with immunoSEQ multiplex PCR; TCRdb's copy has only in-frame clones and lacks some. Of tens of thousands of clones detected, approximately 94% appear once; the ten largest clones hold around 0.33%. Specimen: CD4+ T cells from peripheral blood mononuclear cells, collected after pregnancy. The source is a female donor with multiple sclerosis, enrolled in a pregnancy study. CDR3s include the opening cysteine and the closing phenylalanine or tryptophan. The D gene is left open where the match is weak.

TRBD1,TRBV5-1,TRBJ1-1,TGCGCCAGCAGCTTACAGGGGGCCCCTGAAGCTTTCTTT,CASSLQGAPEAFF
TRBD2,TRBV6-1,TRBJ2-4,TGTGCCAGCAGTCTGGAGCGGGGAGGGAACATTCAGTACTTC,CASSLERGGNIQYF
TRBD1,TRBV7-3,TRBJ1-1,TGTGCCAGCAGGGTGGACAGGGAGAACACTGAAGCTTTCTTT,CASRVDRENTEAFF
.,TRBV9,TRBJ2-3,TGTGCCAGCAGCGTGGTTGGCGGGGGCACCACAGATACGCAGTATTTT,CASSVVGGGTTDTQYF
.,TRBV18,TRBJ1-6,TGTGCCAGCTCAACAGGGATCTCCTATAATTCACCCCTCCACTTT,CASSTGISYNSPLHF
TRBD1,TRBV10-3,TRBJ1-2,TGTGCCATCGGGGGACAGGGCAATGGCTACACCTTC,CAIGGQGNGYTF
.,TRBV5-1,TRBJ2-3,TGCGCCAGCAGCATCCGGAGGGGAGATACGCAGTATTTT,CASSIRRGDTQYF
.,TRBV6-1,TRBJ1-5,TGTGCCAGCAGCATCAGGGCGCAGCCCCAGCATTTT,CASSIRAQPQHF
TRBD2,TRBV2,TRBJ2-3,TGTGCCAGCGGGAACGGGGGGTCTGGTTTTAATACGCAGTATTTT,CASGNGGSGFNTQYF
.,TRBV15,TRBJ1-1,TGTGCCACCAGCAGAGAATGGACAGCTACGAACACTGAAGCTTTCTTT,CATSREWTATNTEAFF